These T cell receptor beta chains were read from a single sample in a study of blood T cell repertoires in COVID-19. Profiling relied on immunoSEQ multiplex PCR, and the TCRdb table lists in-frame clones only, not all of them. The sample shows 150,000 to 200,000 clones, 70% to 80% of them seen only once. Sequencing was done on a sample of PBMCs or T cells enriched from blood (not recorded which). All receptors come from a man aged 55 to 70 who had been exposed to COVID-19. Each CDR3 is given with its conserved first and last residue. The D gene is left open where the match is weak. The listing skips clone size in some rows; elsewhere it reads once, few, many or a size class.

TRBV28	TRBJ2-3	TRBD1	few	TGTGCCAGCAGCGAGACAGGGAGCACAGATACGCAGTATTTT	CASSETGSTDTQYF
TRBV5-1	TRBJ2-7	TRBD2	NA	TGCGCCAGCAGCCCCGGGACTAGCGGCTACGAGCAGTACTTC	CASSPGTSGYEQYF
TRBV7-8	TRBJ2-6	TRBD1	NA	TGTGCCAGCAGCAGACGGGACAGGGGGTCTGGGGCCAACGTCCTGACTTTC	CASSRRDRGSGANVLTF
TRBV30	TRBJ2-1	NA	NA	TGTGCCTGGAGTTGGGGTAGCGGAATGTACAATGAGCAGTTCTTC	CAWSWGSGMYNEQFF
TRBV28	TRBJ1-5	NA	NA	TGTGCCAGCAGTTTAGGCCCGGGGCAGCCCCAGCATTTT	CASSLGPGQPQHF
TRBV15	TRBJ2-1	NA	NA	TGTGCCACCAGCAGAGGTTCGGCAGGGGTGCGGCAGTTCTTC	CATSRGSAGVRQFF
TRBV5-6	TRBJ1-5	TRBD1	NA	TGTGCCAGCAGCAACTTCGGACAGGGGGCAGCTCAGCCCCAGCATTTT	CASSNFGQGAAQPQHF
TRBV14	TRBJ1-1	TRBD1	NA	TGTGCCAGCAGCCAAGAAAGGACAGGAGGCGCTGAAGCTTTCTTT	CASSQERTGGAEAFF
TRBV30	TRBJ2-7	NA	once	TGTGCTTTCCGACCTTGGACAAACGAGCAGTACTTC	CAFRPWTNEQYF
TRBV24-1	TRBJ1-5	NA	NA	TGTGCCACCAGTGGTGCCGGTCGTAATAGCAATCAGCCCCAGCATTTT	CATSGAGRNSNQPQHF
TRBV6-2/TRBV6-3	TRBJ2-1	TRBD2	NA	TGTGCCAGCAGTTATTCTGGACTAGCGATCGATGAGCAGTTCTTC	CASSYSGLAIDEQFF
TRBV7-9	TRBJ1-1	NA	NA	TGTGCCAGCAGCTTTTTAACCGGGATAGGATGGGACACTGAAGCTTTCTTT	CASSFLTGIGWDTEAFF
TRBV11-3	TRBJ2-7	TRBD2	once	TGTGCCAGCAGCGGAAGCGGGGTCAACGAGCAGTACTTC	CASSGSGVNEQYF
TRBV19	TRBJ2-7	NA	NA	TGTGCCAGTAGTATGGCGGGCCCCAGATACGAGCAGTACTTC	CASSMAGPRYEQYF
TRBV10-1	TRBJ2-5	TRBD2	NA	TGCGCCAGCAGTGGACTAGCGGGAACGTACCAAGAGACCCAGTACTTC	CASSGLAGTYQETQYF
TRBV9	TRBJ2-3	TRBD2	NA	TGTGCCAGCAGCGTAGCCCCCCCTAGCGGGAGGTTCCCAGATACGCAGTATTTT	CASSVAPPSGRFPDTQYF
TRBV10-3	TRBJ2-1	TRBD1	NA	TGTGCCATCGACAGGGGGCTGGGGAATGAGCAGTTCTTC	CAIDRGLGNEQFF
TRBV24-1	TRBJ1-2	NA	NA	TGTGCCACCAGTGATTTGGGGCAGAACTATGGCTACACCTTC	CATSDLGQNYGYTF
TRBV7-8	TRBJ2-7	TRBD1	NA	TGTGCCAGCAGCATTCCCGGGACAGGGTTGTCCGAGCAGTACTTC	CASSIPGTGLSEQYF
TRBV6-1	TRBJ2-5	TRBD2	once	TGTGCCAGCAGTGGGAGGACGGGACTAGTTCAGGAGACCCAGTACTTC	CASSGRTGLVQETQYF
TRBV9	TRBJ2-7	TRBD1	NA	TGTGCCAGCAGCTCAAGTTCAGGGGGAAGCTCCTACGAGCAGTACTTC	CASSSSSGGSSYEQYF